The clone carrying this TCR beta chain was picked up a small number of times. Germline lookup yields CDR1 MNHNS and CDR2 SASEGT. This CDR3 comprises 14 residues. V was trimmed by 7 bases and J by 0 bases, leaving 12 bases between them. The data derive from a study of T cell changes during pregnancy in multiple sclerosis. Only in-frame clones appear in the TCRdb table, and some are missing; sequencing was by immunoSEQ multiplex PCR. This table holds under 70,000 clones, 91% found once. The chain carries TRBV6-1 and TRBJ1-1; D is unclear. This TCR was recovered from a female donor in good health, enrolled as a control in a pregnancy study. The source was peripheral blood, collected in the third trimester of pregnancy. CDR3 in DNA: TGTGCCAGCACTTACCGAGGAATGAACACTGAAGCTTTCTTT. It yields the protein CASTYRGMNTEAFF.